This T cell receptor beta chain derives from a study of low-dose radiotherapy and immunotherapy resistance in tumors. Study background: On an every-two-weeks schedule, patients received intravenous nivolumab 240 mg, along with ipilimumab 1 mg/kg every six weeks. Patients were on oral aspirin 300 mg taken daily for four cycles from cycle 1 day 1.

First-strand cDNA used TRAV- and TRBV-specific primers, covering alpha and beta chains. For amplifying TCRs, the PCR ran for 15 to 20 cycles with Phusion, which was used together with a constant-region primer and the adapter on the V primers. TCRdb recomputed calls from the reads with MiXCR, one row per CDR3 protein. This table holds 10,000 to 15,000 distinct CDR3 sequences, 60% found once. The TCR comes from a human donor with advanced metastatic prostate, ovarian, gallbladder or colorectal cancer (not recorded which). This table probably holds off-target reads from a library built for another chain.

CDR3 coding DNA: TGCGCCAGCAGCCATAGCGGGGGGGCGGCAGATACGCAGTATTTT. Translating gives CASSHSGGAADTQYF. The chain links TRBV4-1 to TRBJ2-3, with 11 nucleotides matching TRBD2. The junction had 3 bases not matched to a gene; V was cut back by 3 bases and J by 4 bases. This CDR3 comprises 15 residues. Germline V CDR1 and CDR2: MGHRA, YSYEKL.